Shown below are 21 T cell receptor beta chains from a single sample sequenced in a study of identical twins (dated by TCRdb to about 2016). Library preparation was by 5' RACE. The sequencer listed for this sample is Illumina HiSeq 2000. Through fastp at Q25 and MiXCR, TCRdb rebuilt clones from the public reads, retaining in-frame beta chains. Records with the same CDR3 protein are collapsed into one entry carrying the most frequent genes and DNA. This sample lists some 500,000 distinct CDR3 sequences; 9.5% to 10% were detected once. 2.5% to 3.5% of the sample rests with the top ten. These data also formed part of another study, on yellow fever vaccine responses in identical twins.

Sequencing used PBMCs. Source of these receptors: a woman aged 18-35 years in good health.

This clonotype came up many times. The chain's CDR3 is CASRPGERDYNEQFF. The CDR3 DNA follows: TGTGCCAGCAGGCCGGGAGAGAGAGACTACAATGAGCAGTTCTTC. The chain combines TRBV6-2 or TRBV6-3 with TRBJ2-1; D is perhaps TRBD2 (6 bases). The V end lost 6 bases, the J end lost 3 bases, and 15 bases lay between the germline ends. The CDR3 length is 15 residues. CDR1 MNHEY and CDR2 SVGEGT come from the germline V gene.

Concerning this clonotype itself: An end of the junction does not agree with germline; a read error may underlie this. The chain joins TRBV18 to TRBJ2-1, with 9 bases fitting TRBD2. From germline, CDR1 is KGHSH and CDR2 LQKENI. The CDR3 is 17 residues long. Written as DNA, the CDR3 is TGTGCCAGCTCGCCACTGCCTCTAGCGGGAACGTACAATGAGCAGTTCTTC. Translation: CASSPLPLAGTYNEQFF.

This clonotype has only a few counts. V gene TRBV2 combines with J gene TRBJ1-2, with TRBD1 matching over 7 bases. The junction had 8 bases not matched to a gene; V was cut back by 4 bases and J by 6 bases. CDR1 is SNHLY, CDR2 FYNNEI, per germline. The CDR3 has 14 residues. CDR3 sequence reads: CASSASTGVNGYTF. In DNA, the CDR3 is TGTGCCAGCAGTGCGAGTACAGGGGTAAATGGCTACACCTTC.

This rearrangement joins TRBV5-1 to TRBJ2-3; tentatively, D is TRBD1 or TRBD2 (5 bases each). Germline CDR1 reads SGHRS; CDR2 reads YFSETQ. CDR3 length: 15 residues. Trimming removed 5 bases from V and 7 bases from J, with 20 bases in between. The CDR3 here is CASRGVGAGTNTQYF. CDR3 sequence (DNA): TGCGCCAGCAGGGGGGTCGGGGCCGGTACAAATACGCAGTATTTT.

This clonotype was seen many times. The CDR3 bases are TGTGCCAGCAGCGACACCGGGACTAGATACAATGAGCAGTTCTTC. It translates to CASSDTGTRYNEQFF. The gene calls are TRBV9 and TRBJ2-1, with 8 nucleotides matching TRBD2. The CDR3 is made up of 15 amino acids. The V gene's germline CDR1 is SGDLS and CDR2 YYNGEE. J was trimmed by 4 bases and V by 3 bases; bases with no gene match: 6.

A few counts support this clonotype. The V and J genes are TRBV5-6 and TRBJ1-5, with TRBD1 as a possible D gene (5 bases). Germline V CDR1 and CDR2: SGHDT, YYEEEE. The CDR3 totals 12 residues. V lost 4 bases and J 5 bases, leaving 7 bases between the germline ends. CDR3: CASSEQDQPQHF. CDR3 DNA: TGTGCCAGCAGCGAACAGGATCAGCCCCAGCATTTT.

This clonotype was seen just once. V and J are TRBV20-1 and TRBJ2-5; TRBD2 aligns across 10 bases. This CDR3 spans 15 amino acids. The V gene's germline CDR1 is DFQATT and CDR2 SNEGSKA (reference sequence). V was pared by 0 bases and J by 9 bases, with 10 bases of the junction left unmatched. The CDR3 sequence: CSARDQLAGARAQYF. In DNA form, the CDR3 reads TGCAGTGCTAGAGATCAGCTAGCGGGGGCCCGGGCCCAGTACTTC.

The chain combines TRBV7-8 with TRBJ2-5, with 11 positions matching TRBD2. This CDR3 region has 15 residues. Germline V gene lookup returns CDR1 SGHVS and CDR2 FQNEAQ. V was pared by 6 bases and J by 5 bases, with 8 bases of the junction left unmatched. CDR3 residues: CASRATSGRVETQYF. The DNA for the CDR3 is TGTGCCAGCAGAGCCACTAGCGGGAGAGTGGAGACCCAGTACTTC.

This clonotype was seen at least ten times. The chain combines TRBV5-1 with TRBJ2-1; 8 positions match TRBD1. This CDR3 spans 14 amino acids. Germline V CDR1 and CDR2: SGHRS, YFSETQ. V lost 7 bases and J lost 0; bases outside the gene matches: 3. DNA of the CDR3: TGCGCCAGCCACAGGGGGAGCTCCTACAATGAGCAGTTCTTC. Its translation: CASHRGSSYNEQFF.

V is TRBV18 and J is TRBJ2-1; D gene uncertain. CDR3 length equals 16 residues. V was trimmed by 1 base and J by 1 base, leaving 11 bases between them. Germline assignment: CDR1 KGHSH and CDR2 LQKENI. CDR3 nucleotides: TGTGCCAGCTCACCACTTGCGAAGGCTTCCTACAATGAGCAGTTCTTC. Translation: CASSPLAKASYNEQFF.

This clonotype showed up just a few times. CDR3 loop: CASGFGMGQSEQYF. The CDR3 coding sequence is TGTGCTAGTGGTTTTGGCATGGGGCAGTCCGAGCAGTACTTC. The chain links TRBV12-5 to TRBJ2-7, with D possibly being TRBD1 (5 bases). V lost 3 bases, J lost 6 bases, and 15 bases lay in between. Per germline, CDR1 LGHNT and CDR2 FRNRAP. The CDR3 totals 14 residues.

This clonotype was counted a few times. V is TRBV20-1 and J is TRBJ2-7; D not resolved. Between the trimmed V and J ends, which lost 8 bases and 4 bases, there was a span of 18 bases. This CDR3 is built from 13 residues. Germline V CDR1 and CDR2: DFQATT, SNEGSKA (reference sequence). The CDR3 protein is CSPTPEAYYEQYF. The CDR3 DNA reads as TGCAGTCCAACCCCTGAGGCATATTACGAGCAGTACTTC.

This clonotype was counted ten times or more. The V gene is TRBV29-1, the J gene TRBJ2-5, with no clear D. This CDR3 comprises 11 residues. In germline, CDR1 is SQVTM, CDR2 ANQGSEA. V gave up 8 bases and J gave up 2 bases, with 9 bases separating them. The CDR3 is CSLGGQETQYF. The DNA of the CDR3 is TGCAGCCTTGGTGGGCAAGAGACCCAGTACTTC. The full variable domain, rest sourced from reference TRBV29-1 and TRBJ2-5, is SAVISQKPSRDICQRGTSLTIQCQVDSQVTMMFWYRQQPGQSLTLIATANQGSEATYESGFVIDKFPISRPNLTFSTLTVSNMSPEDSSIYLCSLGGQETQYFGPGTRLLVL.

The V gene is TRBV12-3 or TRBV12-4, the J gene TRBJ1-1, with D unresolved. This CDR3 has 16 residues. V shed 2 bases and J shed 0 bases, with 13 bases lying between them. In DNA form, the CDR3 reads TGTGCCAGCAGTTTACGTGACGGAGGCATGAACACTGAAGCTTTCTTT. This sequence encodes CASSLRDGGMNTEAFF.

The V gene is TRBV12-3 or TRBV12-4, the J gene TRBJ2-1, with 7 bases matching TRBD1. With 3 bases clipped from V and 3 bases from J, the junction kept 5 bases outside the gene matches. The CDR3 spans 15 residues. The DNA of the CDR3 is TGTGCCAGCAGTTTGGAAGGGGGCCACTACAATGAGCAGTTCTTC. It codes for CASSLEGGHYNEQFF.

V and J are TRBV27 and TRBJ2-4, with D maybe TRBD2 (6 bases). This CDR3 is built from 15 residues. The V end lost 3 bases, the J end lost 3 bases, and 12 bases lay between the germline ends. Germline V gene data show CDR1 as MNHEY and CDR2 as SMNVEV (reference sequence). The CDR3 nucleotides read TGTGCCAGCAGTTTGGGCCTAGCGAGCAAAAACATTCAGTACTTC. It yields the protein CASSLGLASKNIQYF.

Ten or more counts support this clonotype. CDR3 nucleotides: TGTGCCACCGAGAGCAGCGGGATCACAGATACGCAGTATTTT. Protein: CATESSGITDTQYF. The rearrangement uses TRBV12-3 or TRBV12-4 and TRBJ2-3; 7 nucleotides match TRBD2. There are 14 residues in the CDR3. J lost 2 bases, V lost 10 bases, and 9 bases had no gene match.

This chain connects TRBV29-1 to TRBJ2-7, with 7 bases fitting TRBD2. This CDR3 contains 12 residues. CDR1 is SQVTM, CDR2 ANQGSEA, per germline. After removal of 6 bases from V and 7 bases from J, the junction contained 9 bases not matched to a gene. In DNA, the CDR3 is TGCAGCGTGGCCGGGGAGGGGATGGAGCAGTACTTC. This encodes CSVAGEGMEQYF.

This clonotype has a count of ten or more. The chain uses TRBV29-1 and TRBJ2-1; tentatively, D is TRBD2 (6 bases). The CDR3 extends over 14 amino acids. V gave up 3 bases and J gave up 4 bases, with 13 bases separating them. The V gene's germline CDR1 is SQVTM and CDR2 ANQGSEA. For the CDR3, the DNA is TGCAGCGTTGAGGTGAGACTAGTTTACAATGAGCAGTTCTTC. It yields the protein CSVEVRLVYNEQFF.

Ten or more counts support this clonotype. This chain uses TRBV7-9 with TRBJ1-1, with TRBD1 identical over 11 bases. The V gene's germline CDR1 is SEHNR and CDR2 FQNEAQ (reference sequence). The CDR3 has 15 residues. The V and J ends lost 6 bases and 1 base, in that order; junction bases with no gene match: 4. Here the CDR3 DNA reads TGTGCCAGCAGGGGGGACAGGGGGTCGAACACTGAAGCTTTCTTT. Translating gives CASRGDRGSNTEAFF.

This clonotype was found a few times. The chain combines TRBV20-1 with TRBJ2-3, with D unresolved. This CDR3 contains 14 residues. CDR1 and CDR2 (germline): DFQATT, SNEGSKA (reference sequence). The V end lost 6 bases, the J end lost 8 bases, and 21 bases lay between the germline ends. Here the CDR3 reads CSASSDPTPFTQYF. The CDR3 DNA reads as TGCAGTGCAAGTTCCGACCCCACGCCATTTACGCAGTATTTT.